This TCR beta chain was obtained from a study of T cell changes during pregnancy in multiple sclerosis. This table comes from immunoSEQ multiplex PCR, and its TCRdb copy is limited to in-frame clones, with some not included. The repertoire holds fewer than 65,000 clones, with roughly 95% as singletons. Sequences were derived from CD4+ T cells from peripheral blood mononuclear cells, sampled in the third trimester of pregnancy. The sequence was obtained from a female donor with multiple sclerosis, enrolled in a pregnancy study.

This CDR3 is CASSQTLAPLTQYF. In nucleotides, the CDR3 is TGCGCCAGCAGCCAAACACTAGCCCCCCTTACGCAGTATTTT. The V call is TRBV4-3, the J call TRBJ2-3; D may be TRBD2 (6 bases). CDR1 and CDR2 (germline): LGHNA, YSLEER. The CDR3 extends over 14 amino acids. With 2 bases removed from V and 8 bases from J, the gap between germline ends came to 14 bases.